A selection of T cell receptor beta chains follows, all from one sample in a study of cytomegalovirus exposure and HLA in healthy donors. Using immunoSEQ multiplex PCR, the repertoire was profiled, and TCRdb retains in-frame clones only, with some absent. The sample includes some 170,000 clones, approximately 78% of them seen just once. Source material: PBMCs. The receptors shown here come from a woman aged 18 to 35 in good health and CMV-seronegative. Both conserved end residues are part of each CDR3. A D gene is named only where the DNA matches it firmly. Clone size appears in some rows only: once, few, many, or a class for an expanded clone.

-	-	TRBV5-3	TRBJ2-2	CARIDRGRRSTGELFF	TGTGCCAGAATCGATCGGGGAAGGAGGAGCACCGGGGAGCTGTTTTTT
TRBD2	-	TRBV5-1	TRBJ2-2	CASSPRLAENTGELFF	TGCGCCAGCAGCCCCCGACTAGCGGAAAACACCGGGGAGCTGTTTTTT
TRBD1	once	TRBV5-1	TRBJ1-5	CASSPTGWDANQPQHF	TGCGCCAGCAGCCCGACAGGGTGGGATGCCAATCAGCCCCAGCATTTT
TRBD1	-	TRBV4-1	TRBJ2-1	CASSQRDRGHNEQFF	TGCGCCAGCAGCCAAAGGGACAGGGGCCACAATGAGCAGTTCTTC
-	-	TRBV15	TRBJ1-1	CATSSQGPEAFF	TGTGCCACCAGCAGTCAGGGTCCTGAAGCTTTCTTT
-	-	TRBV29-1	TRBJ2-7	CSVEDPGQMQYF	TGCAGCGTTGAAGATCCGGGACAAATGCAGTACTTC
-	-	TRBV6-4	TRBJ2-3	CASSDQAGDTDTQYF	TGTGCCAGCAGTGACCAAGCGGGCGACACAGATACGCAGTATTTT
-	-	TRBV15	TRBJ1-1	CATSRDLGVKNTEAFF	TGTGCCACCAGCAGAGATCTAGGGGTAAAGAACACTGAAGCTTTCTTT
TRBD1	-	TRBV5-1	TRBJ1-4	CASSLTGQGGEKLFF	TGCGCCAGCAGCTTGACGGGACAGGGCGGTGAAAAACTGTTTTTT
-	-	TRBV2	TRBJ2-3	CASSIGADTQYF	TGTGCCAGCAGTATTGGAGCAGATACGCAGTATTTT
TRBD2	-	TRBV9	TRBJ2-5	CASSVGTSVGGETQYF	TGTGCCAGCAGCGTGGGGACTAGCGTGGGTGGAGAGACCCAGTACTTC
-	-	TRBV21-1	TRBJ1-2	CASSKAGQSCYGYTF	TGTGCCAGCAGCAAAGCAGGACAGTCTTGCTATGGCTACACCTTC
-	-	TRBV18	TRBJ1-1	CASSPRGQGLNTEAFF	TGTGCCAGCTCACCACGGGGGCAGGGCCTGAACACTGAAGCTTTCTTT
TRBD2	once	TRBV6-4	TRBJ2-1	CASSDSGRALNEQFF	TGTGCCAGCAGTGACAGCGGGAGGGCCCTCAATGAGCAGTTCTTC
-	-	TRBV5-1	TRBJ2-7	CASSFSSGSYEQYF	TGCGCCAGCAGCTTCTCCAGCGGCTCCTACGAGCAGTACTTC
-	-	TRBV27	TRBJ2-7	CASRLSLEGYEQYF	TGTGCCAGCAGGCTAAGTTTGGAGGGCTACGAGCAGTACTTC
-	-	TRBV30	TRBJ2-7	CAWSFGLDYEQYF	TGTGCCTGGAGTTTTGGACTTGACTACGAGCAGTACTTC
-	-	TRBV2	TRBJ2-1	CASSVGQGGQNEQFF	TGTGCCAGCAGTGTTGGGCAGGGAGGACAAAATGAGCAGTTCTTC
-	-	TRBV7-8	TRBJ2-1	CASSLGWAGSYNEQFF	TGTGCCAGCAGCTTAGGTTGGGCCGGCTCCTACAATGAGCAGTTCTTC
TRBD1	-	TRBV2	TRBJ2-2	CASFRDSASNTGELFF	TGTGCCAGCTTTCGGGACAGCGCTTCGAACACCGGGGAGCTGTTTTTT
-	few	TRBV6-6	TRBJ1-1	CASSPEIRRRNTEAFF	TGTGCCAGCAGCCCCGAGATAAGGAGGAGAAACACTGAAGCTTTCTTT
-	-	TRBV29-1	TRBJ1-5	CSVRQQGDQPQHF	TGCAGCGTTAGGCAACAGGGAGATCAGCCCCAGCATTTT
TRBD2	-	TRBV9	TRBJ2-3	CASSPGRQGTDTQYF	TGTGCCAGCAGCCCCGGGAGGCAGGGCACAGATACGCAGTATTTT
TRBD1	few	TRBV19	TRBJ2-7	CASSTSTGTGTYEQYF	TGTGCCAGTAGTACCTCTACCGGGACAGGGACCTACGAGCAGTACTTC
TRBD1	few	TRBV18	TRBJ2-7	CASSNDRDRMSYEQYF	TGTGCCAGCTCAAACGACCGGGACAGGATGTCCTACGAGCAGTACTTC
-	-	TRBV9	TRBJ2-1	CASSVGGGANNEQFF	TGTGCCAGCAGCGTAGGAGGGGGGGCCAACAATGAGCAGTTCTTC
-	-	TRBV28	TRBJ2-7	CASSLDSTYEQYF	TGTGCCAGCAGTTTAGACTCTACCTACGAGCAGTACTTC
-	-	TRBV7-3	TRBJ1-6	CASSLKASGSPLHF	TGTGCCAGCAGCTTAAAAGCCAGCGGCTCACCCCTCCACTTT
-	-	TRBV6-6	TRBJ2-1	CASSPAGIDEQFF	TGTGCCAGCAGCCCCGCCGGGATCGATGAGCAGTTCTTC
TRBD2	-	TRBV25-1	TRBJ2-2	CASSRTRSSGGYTGELFF	TGTGCCAGCAGTCGCACCCGAAGTAGCGGGGGCTACACCGGGGAGCTGTTTTTT
-	-	TRBV7-2	TRBJ1-4	CASSSGWVANEKLFF	TGTGCCAGCAGTTCCGGGTGGGTTGCTAATGAAAAACTGTTTTTT
TRBD1	-	TRBV5-1	TRBJ2-2	CASSYDGQVANTGELFF	TGCGCCAGCAGCTACGATGGACAGGTCGCGAACACCGGGGAGCTGTTTTTT
-	-	TRBV27	TRBJ1-2	CASSLYGATGYTF	TGTGCCAGCAGTTTATATGGGGCAACTGGCTACACCTTC
TRBD2	-	TRBV29-1	TRBJ2-3	CSARTSGGSDTQYF	TGCAGCGCGAGGACTAGCGGGGGGTCAGATACGCAGTATTTT
TRBD1	few	TRBV5-6	TRBJ2-1	CASSHNTATGGLHNEQFF	TGTGCCAGCAGCCATAATACAGCGACAGGGGGGCTACACAATGAGCAGTTCTTC
TRBD2	-	TRBV27	TRBJ2-1	CASLPSGGGYNEQFF	TGTGCCAGCCTCCCCTCTGGGGGAGGGTACAATGAGCAGTTCTTC
TRBD2	-	TRBV2	TRBJ2-1	CASGYWGLAGENEQFF	TGTGCCAGCGGGTATTGGGGACTAGCGGGGGAAAATGAGCAGTTCTTC
TRBD1	-	TRBV27	TRBJ1-2	CASSLSSGQVGYGYTF	TGTGCCAGCAGTTTATCTTCTGGACAGGTTGGCTATGGCTACACCTTC
TRBD1	-	TRBV9	TRBJ2-2	CASSIGQATGELFF	TGTGCCAGCAGCATAGGACAGGCGACCGGGGAGCTGTTTTTT
TRBD1	-	TRBV2	TRBJ1-2	CASTETGGNYGYTF	TGTGCCAGCACTGAGACAGGGGGCAACTATGGCTACACCTTC
TRBD1	-	TRBV5-4	TRBJ1-2	CASSFGQGARGYTF	TGTGCCAGCAGCTTCGGGCAGGGGGCGAGAGGCTACACCTTC
-	once	TRBV28	TRBJ2-6	CASSLGGLSGANVLTF	TGTGCCAGCAGTTTGGGGGGATTGTCTGGGGCCAACGTCCTGACTTTC
TRBD2	few	TRBV28	TRBJ2-7	CASSSLLGSGSEQYF	TGTGCCAGCAGTTCCCTATTGGGTAGCGGGAGCGAGCAGTACTTC
TRBD1	few	TRBV5-1	TRBJ2-7	CASSRPLTGNYEQYF	TGCGCCAGCAGCCGCCCCTTGACAGGGAACTACGAGCAGTACTTC
-	-	TRBV29-1	TRBJ1-1	CSVELGPSAFF	TGCAGCGTGGAACTGGGGCCGTCGGCTTTCTTT
-	-	TRBV7-7	TRBJ1-1	CASSATKNTEAFF	TGTGCTAGCAGCGCCACAAAGAACACTGAAGCTTTCTTT
TRBD1	-	TRBV11-1	TRBJ1-1	CASSFRQGINTEAFF	TGTGCCAGCAGCTTCCGACAGGGCATCAACACTGAAGCTTTCTTT
-	-	TRBV5-1	TRBJ2-2	CASSPGDNTGELFF	TGCGCCAGCAGTCCCGGGGATAACACCGGGGAGCTGTTTTTT
TRBD2	-	TRBV2	TRBJ2-3	CASSGTSGGADNTQYF	TGTGCCAGCAGTGGGACTAGCGGGGGGGCCGATAACACGCAGTATTTT